Below, 11 T cell receptor beta chains from the same sample are listed, as sequenced in a study of cytomegalovirus exposure and HLA in healthy donors. Produced via immunoSEQ multiplex PCR; TCRdb's table is partial and in-frame only. The data show 65,000 to 75,000 clones, 96% seen once. The sequencing input was PBMCs. The origin of the receptors is a young woman in good health and CMV-seropositive.

A single count supports this clone. The rearrangement links TRBV6-5 to TRBJ1-2, with D possibly matching TRBD1 (6 bases). Germline V gives CDR1 MNHEY, CDR2 SVGAGI. Deletions cut 5 bases from V and 0 bases from J, with 10 bases between. CDR3 length: 14 residues. CDR3 nucleotide sequence: TGTGCCAGCAGTACAGGGAAAGCTAACTATGGCTACACCTTC. This translates into CASSTGKANYGYTF.

V usage is TRBV6-5 and J usage is TRBJ1-2; 9 bases map to TRBD1. Looked up from germline, CDR1 is MNHEY and CDR2 is SVGAGI. Trimming at V came to 0 bases and at J to 2 bases, leaving 4 bases not matched to a gene. The CDR3 runs 16 residues. In DNA form, the CDR3 reads TGTGCCAGCAGTTACTCGAAACAGGGGGCCAACTATGGCTACACCTTC. Translation: CASSYSKQGANYGYTF.

This rearrangement joins TRBV14 to TRBJ2-5, with D perhaps TRBD2 (6 bases). CDR1 SGHDN and CDR2 FVKESK come from the germline V gene. V gave up 3 bases and J gave up 2 bases, with 13 bases separating them. This CDR3 contains 15 residues. The CDR3, as DNA: TGTGCCAGCAGCCATGTAAGAGGGAGGCAAGAGACCCAGTACTTC. Translated: CASSHVRGRQETQYF.

As to this clone: The junction shows a germline mismatch at one end, possibly a read error. The rearrangement links TRBV5-1 to TRBJ1-1; TRBD1 matches at 12 bases. Per the germline V gene, CDR1 is SGHRS and CDR2 is YFSETQ. CDR3 size: 16 residues. Written as DNA, the CDR3 is TGCGCCAGCACCAGGGGACAGGGGGCGCTGAAAACTGAAGCTTTCTTT. Translation gives CASTRGQGALKTEAFF.

This rearrangement joins TRBV6-1 to TRBJ2-7; TRBD2 matches 9 bases. Trimming at V came to 7 bases and at J to 5 bases, leaving 9 bases not matched to a gene. The length of the CDR3 is 14 residues. The germline CDR1 and CDR2 sequences are MNHNS and SASEGT. The CDR3 sequence is CASKGAGGLDEQYF. The CDR3 DNA follows: TGTGCCAGCAAGGGGGCGGGAGGGCTCGACGAGCAGTACTTC.

The V gene is TRBV28, the J gene TRBJ1-5; 11 bases align to TRBD1. Germline values: CDR1 MDHEN, CDR2 SYDVKM. With V trimmed by 8 bases and J by 4 bases, 1 base remained unmatched. The CDR3 covers 13 residues. The CDR3 DNA follows: TGTGCCAGCGGGACAGGGGGAAATCAGCCCCAGCATTTT. Residues: CASGTGGNQPQHF.

This chain links TRBV6-5 with TRBJ2-1; TRBD2 agrees at 7 bases. Unmatched junction bases numbered 9, after V lost 2 bases and J lost 8 bases. The germline V gene has CDR1 MNHEY and CDR2 SVGAGI. This CDR3 contains 15 residues. The CDR3 DNA reads TGTGCCAGCAGTTACAACGCCCAGGGAGGGTATGAGCAGTTCTTC. Protein: CASSYNAQGGYEQFF.

The gene calls are TRBV30 and TRBJ2-3, with 11 bases lining up with TRBD1. V lost 4 bases, J lost 3 bases, and 9 bases stayed unmatched. The CDR3 is 16 residues long. Germline CDR1 reads GTSNPN; CDR2 reads SVGIG (reference sequence). CDR3 sequence reads: CAWKPWTGGLTDTQYF. CDR3 DNA sequence: TGTGCCTGGAAGCCCTGGACAGGGGGCTTGACAGATACGCAGTATTTT.

This rearrangement joins TRBV4-2 to TRBJ2-7, with 8 nucleotides matching TRBD2. Unmatched junction bases numbered 8, after V lost 4 bases and J lost 6 bases. Germline V gene sequence: CDR1 LGHNA, CDR2 YNFKEQ. The CDR3 is made up of 14 amino acids. This CDR3 reads CASSLGTSRTEQYF. CDR3 nucleotide sequence: TGTGCCAGCAGCCTCGGGACTAGTCGCACCGAGCAGTACTTC.

The gene calls are TRBV6-5 and TRBJ2-1, with a possible D match to TRBD1 (6 bases). The CDR3 covers 13 residues. V was pared by 6 bases and J by 5 bases, with 11 bases between. In germline, CDR1 is MNHEY, CDR2 SVGAGI. The CDR3 DNA follows: TGTGCCAGCAGGGCCGGGACACACAATGAGCAGTTCTTC. Its protein is CASRAGTHNEQFF.

This sequence joins TRBV28 and TRBJ1-4, with D perhaps matching TRBD1 (5 bases). V lost 4 bases, J lost 8 bases, and 14 bases lay in between. The CDR3 is 14 amino acids. Germline V gene data show CDR1 as MDHEN and CDR2 as SYDVKM. The CDR3 region has the DNA TGTGCCAGCAGTTCCGACGGGGGACTGGAAAAACTGTTTTTT. It encodes CASSSDGGLEKLFF.